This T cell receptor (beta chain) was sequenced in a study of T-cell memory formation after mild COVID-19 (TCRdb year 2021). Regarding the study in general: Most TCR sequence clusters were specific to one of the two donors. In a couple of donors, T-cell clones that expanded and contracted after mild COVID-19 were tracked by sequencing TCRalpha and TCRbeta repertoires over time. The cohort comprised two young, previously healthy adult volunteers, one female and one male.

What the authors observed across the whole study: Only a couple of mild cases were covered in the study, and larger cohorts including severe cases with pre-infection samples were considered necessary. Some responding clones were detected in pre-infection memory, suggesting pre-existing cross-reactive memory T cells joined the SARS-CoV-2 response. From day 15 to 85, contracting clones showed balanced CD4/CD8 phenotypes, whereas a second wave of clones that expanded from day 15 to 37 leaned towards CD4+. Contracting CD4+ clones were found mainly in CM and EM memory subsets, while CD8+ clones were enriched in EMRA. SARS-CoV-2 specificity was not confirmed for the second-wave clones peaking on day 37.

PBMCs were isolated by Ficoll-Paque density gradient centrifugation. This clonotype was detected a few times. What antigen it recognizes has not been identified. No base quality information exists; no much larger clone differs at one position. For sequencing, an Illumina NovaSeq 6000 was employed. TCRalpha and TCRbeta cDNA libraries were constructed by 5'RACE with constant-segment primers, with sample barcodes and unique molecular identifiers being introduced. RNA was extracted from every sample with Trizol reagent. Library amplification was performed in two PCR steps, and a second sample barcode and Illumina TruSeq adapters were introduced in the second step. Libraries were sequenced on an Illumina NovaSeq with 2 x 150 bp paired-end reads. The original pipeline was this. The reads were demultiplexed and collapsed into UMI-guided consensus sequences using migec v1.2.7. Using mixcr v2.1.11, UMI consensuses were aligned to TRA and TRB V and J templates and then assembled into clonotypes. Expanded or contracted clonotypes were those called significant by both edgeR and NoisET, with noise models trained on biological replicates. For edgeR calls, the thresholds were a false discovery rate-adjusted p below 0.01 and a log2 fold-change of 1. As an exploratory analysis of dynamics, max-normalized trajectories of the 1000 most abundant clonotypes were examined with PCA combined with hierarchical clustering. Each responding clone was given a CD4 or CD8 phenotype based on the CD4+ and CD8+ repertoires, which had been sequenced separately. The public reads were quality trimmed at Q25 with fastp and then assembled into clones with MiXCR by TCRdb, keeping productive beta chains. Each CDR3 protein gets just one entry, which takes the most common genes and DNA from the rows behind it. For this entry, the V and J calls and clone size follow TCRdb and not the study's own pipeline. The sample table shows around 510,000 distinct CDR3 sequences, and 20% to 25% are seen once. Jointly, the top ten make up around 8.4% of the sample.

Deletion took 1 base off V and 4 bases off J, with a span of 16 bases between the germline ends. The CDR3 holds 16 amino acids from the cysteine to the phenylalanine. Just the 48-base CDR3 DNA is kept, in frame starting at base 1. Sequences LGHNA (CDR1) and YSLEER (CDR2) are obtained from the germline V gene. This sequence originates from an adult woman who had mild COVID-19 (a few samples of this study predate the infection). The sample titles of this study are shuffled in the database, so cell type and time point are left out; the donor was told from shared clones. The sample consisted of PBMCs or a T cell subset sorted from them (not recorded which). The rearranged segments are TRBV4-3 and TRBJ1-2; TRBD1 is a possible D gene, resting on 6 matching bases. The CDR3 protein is CASSQAYRAPGYGYTF. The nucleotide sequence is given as TGCGCCAGCAGCCAAGCCTACAGGGCTCCTGGCTATGGCTACACCTTC.